The rows below give T cell receptor beta chains drawn from one sample of a study of CD8+CD57+ T cells in acquired aplastic anemia. TCRdb re-derived calls from the reads in MiXCR, one entry per CDR3 protein. The sample yields roughly 200,000 distinct CDR3 sequences, 50% to 70% seen once. Sequencing used sorted CD4+, CD8+, or CD8+CD57+ T cells (not recorded which) from PBMCs. All receptors derive from a human donor with aplastic anemia. Both conserved end residues are part of each CDR3. D genes are given only for firm matches. Clone size is not always given. Where it is, it says once, few, many or a class for expanded clones.

j_call | v_call | d_call | clone_size | cdr3_aa | cdr3_nt
TRBJ2-7 | TRBV4-1 | . | once | CASSQGVGAPYEQYF | TGCGCCAGCAGCCAAGGAGTCGGGGCTCCCTACGAGCAGTACTTC
TRBJ2-4 | TRBV10-3 | TRBD1 | . | CAISEGPGQGYIQYF | TGTGCCATCAGTGAAGGGCCGGGACAGGGTTACATTCAGTACTTC
TRBJ2-1 | TRBV24-1 | . | . | CATSDPDRQGGGIEFF | TGTGCCACCAGTGATCCTGATAGACAGGGAGGAGGAATCGAGTTCTTC
TRBJ1-6 | TRBV10-3 | . | . | CATGTDNSPLHF | TGTGCCACCGGGACGGACAATTCACCCCTCCACTTT
TRBJ2-5 | TRBV7-3 | . | . | CASGTIRGVEAQYF | TGTGCCAGCGGCACCATAAGGGGAGTGGAGGCCCAGTACTTC
TRBJ2-3 | TRBV20-1 | . | few | CSAKAGDTQYF | TGCAGTGCGAAAGCCGGGGATACGCAGTATTTT
TRBJ1-6 | TRBV10-3 | TRBD1 | . | CAINDRGGGSPLHF | TGTGCCATCAATGACAGGGGAGGGGGATCACCCCTCCACTTT
TRBJ1-5 | TRBV2 | TRBD1 | . | CASSSGTEYQPQHF | TGTGCCAGCAGTTCCGGGACAGAATATCAGCCCCAGCATTTT
TRBJ1-1 | TRBV2 | . | few | CASNLGQLNTEAFF | TGTGCCAGCAACCTCGGACAGCTGAACACTGAAGCTTTCTTT
TRBJ1-6 | TRBV20-1 | . | . | CSARDQYRANHF | TGCAGTGCTAGAGATCAGTACAGGGCGAACCACTTT